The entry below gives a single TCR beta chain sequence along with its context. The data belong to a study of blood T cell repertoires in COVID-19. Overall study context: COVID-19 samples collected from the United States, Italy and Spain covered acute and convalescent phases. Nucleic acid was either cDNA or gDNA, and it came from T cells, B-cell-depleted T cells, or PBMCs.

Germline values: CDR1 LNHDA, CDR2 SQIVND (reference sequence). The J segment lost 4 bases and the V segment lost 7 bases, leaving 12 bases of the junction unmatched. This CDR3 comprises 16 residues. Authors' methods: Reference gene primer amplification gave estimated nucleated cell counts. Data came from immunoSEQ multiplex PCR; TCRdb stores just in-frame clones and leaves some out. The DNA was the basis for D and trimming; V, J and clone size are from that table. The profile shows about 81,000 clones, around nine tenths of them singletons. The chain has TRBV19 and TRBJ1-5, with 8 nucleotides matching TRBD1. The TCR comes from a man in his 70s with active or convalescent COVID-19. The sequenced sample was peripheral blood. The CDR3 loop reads CASTRGQGQLNQPQHF. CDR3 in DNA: TGTGCCAGTACCCGCGGACAGGGTCAACTGAATCAGCCCCAGCATTTT.